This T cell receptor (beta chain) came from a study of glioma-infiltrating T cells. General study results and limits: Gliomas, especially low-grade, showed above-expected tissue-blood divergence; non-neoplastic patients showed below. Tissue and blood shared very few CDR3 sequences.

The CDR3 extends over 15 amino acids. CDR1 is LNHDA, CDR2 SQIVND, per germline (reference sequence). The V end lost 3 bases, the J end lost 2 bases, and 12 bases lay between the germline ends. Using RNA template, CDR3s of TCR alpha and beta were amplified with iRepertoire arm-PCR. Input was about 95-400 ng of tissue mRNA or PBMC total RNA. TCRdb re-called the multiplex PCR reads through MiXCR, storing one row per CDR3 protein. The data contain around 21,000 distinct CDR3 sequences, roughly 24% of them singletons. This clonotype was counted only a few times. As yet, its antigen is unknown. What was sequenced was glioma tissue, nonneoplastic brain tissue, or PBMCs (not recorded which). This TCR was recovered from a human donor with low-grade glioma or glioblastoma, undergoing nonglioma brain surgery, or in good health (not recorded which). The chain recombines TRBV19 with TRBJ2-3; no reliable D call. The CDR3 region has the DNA TGTGCCAGTAGTATCGGCGTGGAATACACAGATACGCAGTATTTT. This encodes CASSIGVEYTDTQYF.